The present T cell receptor beta chain was sequenced within a study of blood T cells in healthy people across ages. A minimum of 6 micrograms of total RNA was extracted per sample. Together with a sample-barcoded 5' primer, a J-beta primer mix was included in a second PCR lasting about 6 to 11 cycles. TCRdb ran MiXCR on the 5' RACE reads and lists one entry per CDR3 protein. The sample carries roughly 550,000 distinct CDR3 sequences, 24% recorded once. The sample was also reused in another study, on T cells of mothers and their children. That source reports: Nine systemically healthy Caucasian donors: three mothers, six children. Pairs that are related and pairs that are unrelated have TCR recombination output shaped similarly by thymic selection.

Input material: blood. This TCR came from a boy between 5 and 17 years old in good health.

The CDR3 DNA reads TGTGCCAGCAGCCAAGATCCGGACAGCCGTACAGATACGCAGTATTTT. Encoded protein: CASSQDPDSRTDTQYF. The genes are TRBV3-1 and TRBJ2-3, with a tentative D call TRBD1 (6 bases). The CDR3 spans 16 residues. Germline-derived CDR1 and CDR2 are LGHDT and YNNKEL (reference sequence). With 0 bases removed from V and 3 bases from J, the gap between germline ends came to 13 bases.